This T cell receptor beta chain derives from a study of blood T cell repertoires in COVID-19. Clones were sequenced by immunoSEQ multiplex PCR, and TCRdb holds only the in-frame ones, with some missing. The sample has 490,000 or so clones, roughly nine tenths seen once. Across roughly 25 US areas, participants ranged in age from about 18 to 90 years. Recovered status in Cohort 3 required two negative PCRs, clearance, or symptom resolution. The V gene lost 7 bases and the J gene lost 5 bases, with 11 bases spanning the gap. CDR3 length: 12 residues. This TCR was recovered from an older woman who had recovered from COVID-19. The chain has TRBV12-3 or TRBV12-4 and TRBJ2-5; D uncertain. The sample taken for sequencing was PBMCs or T cells enriched from blood (not recorded which). Written as DNA, the CDR3 is TGTGCCAGCACCCCCTCCCCGGAGACCCAGTACTTC. Translation: CASTPSPETQYF.